This TCR beta chain appears in the sequencing data of a study of Graves' ophthalmopathy and Graves' hyperthyroidism. Study-wide background: Peripheral blood sampling preceded any treatment and occurred at initial diagnosis.

The CDR3 loop spans 16 amino acids. J was trimmed by 0 bases and V by 6 bases; bases with no gene match: 7. The sequenced template was RNA, covering the TCR beta CDR3 region. First-round RT-PCR used HTBI primers; second-round multiplex PCR followed. TCRdb re-called the multiplex PCR reads with MiXCR, one entry per CDR3 protein. The table has hundreds of thousands of distinct CDR3 sequences, around a fifth seen once. On this clonotype: What it recognizes is unknown.

PBMCs stemmed from around 10 ml of fresh peripheral blood. Study-wide results and limits: Most expanded thyroid clonotypes above 0.001 frequency also appeared in blood. The model predicted progression of ophthalmopathy with a sensitivity of around 70%, and its specificity was 72.22%.

This receptor was identified in a young woman with stable Graves' hyperthyroidism. Some clones in this sample may be carry-over from other donors' samples. The sample was peripheral blood. The V call is TRBV7-1, the J call TRBJ2-7; TRBD1 aligns across 11 bases. TRBV7-1 is reported as an ORF; its role is uncertain. CDR3 residues: CASSERTGGYSYEQYF. The CDR3 nucleotides read TGTGCCAGCAGTGAGCGGACAGGGGGCTACTCCTACGAGCAGTACTTC.